This T cell receptor beta chain appears in the sequencing data of a study (dated by TCRdb to 2016 to 2017). Notes on this clonotype: What this receptor recognizes is not known. There are no base qualities to consult, and no much larger clone falls within one base.

Library prep was done by RT-PCR. TCRdb lists the instrument as Illumina MiSeq. TCRdb handled the public reads itself, with Q25 trimming in fastp and clone calling in MiXCR, and kept productive beta chains. A single entry per CDR3 protein holds the most common genes and DNA from its merged rows. A total of about 680,000 distinct CDR3 sequences appear in this sample, 14% of them only once. 3.6% of the sample is in the top ten clones. The CDR3 contains 12 residues, cysteine and phenylalanine counted. Solely the CDR3 DNA is kept, with 36 bases framed from the first base. V is trimmed back by 10 bases and J by 4 bases, and the junction contains 5 bases that no gene match accounts for. CDR1 and CDR2, per the germline V gene, are MNHNS and SASEGT.

The V gene is TRBV6-1 and the J gene is TRBJ2-3, with 7 central nucleotides matching TRBD2. The sequence was collected from a female donor in good health, serving as a healthy control. Specimen: memory CD4+ T cells from blood. For the CDR3, the sequence is CAIRDYSDTQYF. The DNA sequence is given as TGTGCCATCAGGGACTACTCAGATACGCAGTATTTT.